The entry below describes one T cell receptor (beta chain). The target antigen is unknown. CDR3 length equals 12 residues. Germline V gives CDR1 SGHTA, CDR2 FQGNSA. With 1 base removed from V and 11 bases from J, the gap between germline ends came to 9 bases. The PCR was carried out with 60 Vbeta primers and 13 Jbeta primers. Sequencing used immunoSEQ multiplex PCR; TCRdb keeps in-frame clones, though not all of them. This table has some 200,000 clones, around 85% appearing once. This sample stems from a study of cytomegalovirus exposure and HLA in healthy donors. Study-wide findings and caveats: The authors confirmed in vitro that a few CMV-associated chains were specific for CMV antigens.

The chain links TRBV7-2 to TRBJ2-1; maybe TRBD1 (6 bases). Material: PBMCs. This TCR was sampled from a girl under 10 years old in good health and CMV-seronegative. The CDR3 bases are TGTGCCAGCAGCTTAGTAGGGGGAAAGCAGTTCTTC. Residues: CASSLVGGKQFF.